The rows below give T cell receptor beta chains drawn from one sample of a study of blood T cell repertoires in COVID-19. The protocol was immunoSEQ multiplex PCR, while the TCRdb copy is restricted to in-frame clones and leaves out a portion. The sample consists of tens of thousands of clones, 75% to 85% of them appearing once. The specimen was peripheral blood. The receptor source for this set is an elderly man with COVID-19, enrolled during active disease. Each CDR3 is given with its conserved first and last residue. D genes are given only for firm matches. Some rows have no size entry. The others give once, few or many, or a class for an expanded clone.

J gene: TRBJ1-2; D gene: NA; clone size: NA; V gene: TRBV6-6; CDR3 protein: CASSLDRYGYTF; CDR3 DNA: TGTGCCAGCAGCCTCGACAGATATGGCTACACCTTC
J gene: TRBJ2-2; D gene: NA; clone size: few; V gene: TRBV3-1/TRBV3-2; CDR3 protein: CASSRGGTGELFF; CDR3 DNA: TGTGCCAGCAGCCGAGGGGGTACCGGGGAGCTGTTTTTT
J gene: TRBJ1-3; D gene: TRBD1; clone size: NA; V gene: TRBV5-1; CDR3 protein: CASSLEGQGSPTIYF; CDR3 DNA: TGCGCCAGCAGCTTGGAGGGACAGGGTAGTCCCACCATATATTTT
J gene: TRBJ1-2; D gene: NA; clone size: NA; V gene: TRBV11-2; CDR3 protein: CASSLIRDRNYGYTF; CDR3 DNA: TGTGCCAGCAGCTTGATTAGAGACAGAAACTATGGCTACACCTTC
J gene: TRBJ2-3; D gene: NA; clone size: NA; V gene: TRBV15; CDR3 protein: CATARLRGSTDTQYF; CDR3 DNA: TGTGCCACCGCAAGGTTACGGGGGAGCACAGATACGCAGTATTTT
J gene: TRBJ1-2; D gene: TRBD1; clone size: NA; V gene: TRBV5-1; CDR3 protein: CASSYPGTGSGYGYTF; CDR3 DNA: TGCGCCAGCAGCTACCCCGGGACAGGGAGTGGGTATGGCTACACCTTC
J gene: TRBJ2-2; D gene: NA; clone size: once; V gene: TRBV9; CDR3 protein: CASSVRQANTGELFF; CDR3 DNA: TGTGCCAGCAGCGTTCGACAGGCGAACACCGGGGAGCTGTTTTTT
J gene: TRBJ1-5; D gene: TRBD1; clone size: NA; V gene: TRBV6-5; CDR3 protein: CASSYRQGAGQPQHF; CDR3 DNA: TGTGCCAGCAGTTACAGGCAGGGGGCCGGTCAGCCCCAGCATTTT
J gene: TRBJ1-1; D gene: NA; clone size: NA; V gene: TRBV11-2; CDR3 protein: CASSLSGSEAFF; CDR3 DNA: TGTGCCAGCAGCTTATCTGGCTCTGAAGCTTTCTTT
J gene: TRBJ1-1; D gene: TRBD1; clone size: NA; V gene: TRBV5-1; CDR3 protein: CASSRTQGVGEAFF; CDR3 DNA: TGCGCCAGCAGCCGAACACAGGGGGTTGGTGAAGCTTTCTTT
J gene: TRBJ2-7; D gene: NA; clone size: NA; V gene: TRBV9; CDR3 protein: CASSVGGQEIYEQYF; CDR3 DNA: TGTGCCAGCAGCGTAGGGGGACAAGAGATCTACGAGCAGTACTTC
J gene: TRBJ1-6; D gene: TRBD1; clone size: few; V gene: TRBV28; CDR3 protein: CASSFAGGTYNSPLHF; CDR3 DNA: TGTGCCAGCAGTTTTGCAGGGGGGACTTATAATTCACCCCTCCACTTT
J gene: TRBJ1-2; D gene: NA; clone size: NA; V gene: TRBV6-5; CDR3 protein: CASSQSTGVYGYTF; CDR3 DNA: TGTGCCAGCAGTCAATCGACAGGCGTCTATGGCTACACCTTC
J gene: TRBJ2-7; D gene: NA; clone size: NA; V gene: TRBV27; CDR3 protein: CASTLRGGSYEQYF; CDR3 DNA: TGTGCCAGCACCCTAAGGGGGGGTTCCTACGAGCAGTACTTC
J gene: TRBJ1-1; D gene: NA; clone size: once; V gene: TRBV28; CDR3 protein: CASSLSRESFF; CDR3 DNA: TGTGCCAGCAGTTTGTCCAGGGAATCTTTCTTT
J gene: TRBJ1-5; D gene: TRBD1; clone size: few; V gene: TRBV30; CDR3 protein: CAWSEGGQGNQPQHF; CDR3 DNA: TGTGCCTGGAGTGAGGGTGGACAGGGGAATCAGCCCCAGCATTTT
J gene: TRBJ1-2; D gene: NA; clone size: NA; V gene: TRBV19; CDR3 protein: CASSIGQAENYGYTF; CDR3 DNA: TGTGCCAGTAGTATTGGCCAGGCCGAAAACTATGGCTACACCTTC
J gene: TRBJ2-7; D gene: NA; clone size: NA; V gene: TRBV5-1; CDR3 protein: CASSLVYGLRPERAGHEQYF; CDR3 DNA: TGCGCCAGCAGCTTGGTCTATGGGCTCCGACCAGAAAGAGCGGGCCACGAGCAGTACTTC
J gene: TRBJ2-3; D gene: NA; clone size: once; V gene: TRBV4-3; CDR3 protein: CASSLGGDTQYF; CDR3 DNA: TGCGCCAGCAGCCTGGGGGGTGATACGCAGTATTTT
J gene: TRBJ2-7; D gene: NA; clone size: few; V gene: TRBV4-3; CDR3 protein: CASSQDFPSPGEQYF; CDR3 DNA: TGCGCCAGCAGCCAAGATTTTCCTTCGCCGGGCGAGCAGTACTTC
J gene: TRBJ1-1; D gene: NA; clone size: NA; V gene: TRBV6-5; CDR3 protein: CASSSRGNTEAFF; CDR3 DNA: TGTGCCAGCAGCAGTCGGGGAAACACTGAAGCTTTCTTT
J gene: TRBJ1-2; D gene: NA; clone size: few; V gene: TRBV29-1; CDR3 protein: CSVEGSGTGYGYTF; CDR3 DNA: TGCAGCGTCGAAGGATCAGGGACTGGCTATGGCTACACCTTC
J gene: TRBJ2-1; D gene: NA; clone size: NA; V gene: TRBV6-5; CDR3 protein: CASPERLACFYEQFF; CDR3 DNA: TGTGCCAGCCCCGAACGGCTAGCTTGCTTCTATGAGCAGTTCTTC
J gene: TRBJ2-4; D gene: TRBD2; clone size: few; V gene: TRBV4-2; CDR3 protein: CASSQELAGGPVVAKNIQYF; CDR3 DNA: TGTGCCAGCAGCCAGGAACTAGCGGGAGGGCCTGTGGTAGCCAAAAACATTCAGTACTTC
J gene: TRBJ2-7; D gene: NA; clone size: NA; V gene: TRBV11-3; CDR3 protein: CASSLGRDYEQYF; CDR3 DNA: TGTGCCAGCAGCTTAGGCAGGGACTACGAGCAGTACTTC
J gene: TRBJ2-5; D gene: TRBD1; clone size: NA; V gene: TRBV11-1; CDR3 protein: CASSPDRASETQYF; CDR3 DNA: TGTGCCAGCAGCCCTGACAGGGCAAGCGAGACCCAGTACTTC
J gene: TRBJ1-2; D gene: NA; clone size: NA; V gene: TRBV7-2; CDR3 protein: CASSPHGVSYGYTF; CDR3 DNA: TGTGCCAGCAGCCCCCACGGGGTATCCTATGGCTACACCTTC
J gene: TRBJ1-5; D gene: NA; clone size: NA; V gene: TRBV28; CDR3 protein: CASRSSSGEYSNQPQHF; CDR3 DNA: TGTGCCAGCAGGAGCAGTTCGGGGGAGTATAGCAATCAGCCCCAGCATTTT
J gene: TRBJ1-5; D gene: NA; clone size: NA; V gene: TRBV6-1; CDR3 protein: CASSETDRSHQPQHF; CDR3 DNA: TGTGCCAGCAGTGAAACCGACAGGTCTCACCAGCCCCAGCATTTT
J gene: TRBJ1-1; D gene: NA; clone size: NA; V gene: TRBV30; CDR3 protein: CAWSVLPRVGTMNTEAFF; CDR3 DNA: TGTGCCTGGAGTGTACTTCCCAGGGTGGGAACCATGAACACTGAAGCTTTCTTT
J gene: TRBJ1-1; D gene: TRBD1; clone size: NA; V gene: TRBV27; CDR3 protein: CASREAGTGSTEAFF; CDR3 DNA: TGTGCCAGCAGAGAGGCCGGGACAGGGAGTACTGAAGCTTTCTTT
J gene: TRBJ1-4; D gene: NA; clone size: NA; V gene: TRBV2; CDR3 protein: CASRPTGNNEKLFF; CDR3 DNA: TGTGCCAGCAGGCCCACAGGAAATAATGAAAAACTGTTTTTT
J gene: TRBJ1-1; D gene: TRBD1; clone size: NA; V gene: TRBV7-2; CDR3 protein: CASSLRSQGARSDTEAFF; CDR3 DNA: TGTGCCAGCAGCTTAAGGTCCCAGGGGGCGAGATCGGACACTGAAGCTTTCTTT
J gene: TRBJ2-1; D gene: NA; clone size: NA; V gene: TRBV7-3; CDR3 protein: CASGLSGSSYNEQFF; CDR3 DNA: TGTGCCAGCGGTCTTTCCGGGAGCTCCTACAATGAGCAGTTCTTC
J gene: TRBJ2-5; D gene: NA; clone size: once; V gene: TRBV3-1/TRBV3-2; CDR3 protein: CASSQDSEETQYF; CDR3 DNA: TGTGCCAGCAGCCAGGACAGTGAAGAGACCCAGTACTTC
J gene: TRBJ2-5; D gene: NA; clone size: few; V gene: TRBV3-1/TRBV3-2; CDR3 protein: CASSQPGVETQYF; CDR3 DNA: TGTGCCAGCAGCCAGCCAGGGGTGGAGACCCAGTACTTC
J gene: TRBJ2-7; D gene: NA; clone size: NA; V gene: TRBV19; CDR3 protein: CASSPRGDRHEQYF; CDR3 DNA: TGTGCCAGTAGTCCCCGGGGGGACAGGCACGAGCAGTACTTC
J gene: TRBJ1-6; D gene: TRBD1; clone size: NA; V gene: TRBV5-1; CDR3 protein: CASSLQGLNSPLHF; CDR3 DNA: TGCGCCAGCAGCTTACAGGGGCTCAATTCACCCCTCCACTTT
J gene: TRBJ1-2; D gene: NA; clone size: NA; V gene: TRBV28; CDR3 protein: CASSLAGGYGYTF; CDR3 DNA: TGTGCCAGCAGTTTAGCGGGGGGCTATGGCTACACCTTC
J gene: TRBJ2-3; D gene: TRBD2; clone size: NA; V gene: TRBV29-1; CDR3 protein: CSVTPNSKREGRGDTQYF; CDR3 DNA: TGCAGCGTTACGCCCAATTCCAAGCGGGAGGGCCGCGGAGATACGCAGTATTTT
J gene: TRBJ2-6; D gene: TRBD1; clone size: NA; V gene: TRBV4-1; CDR3 protein: CASSQRQGARGANVLTF; CDR3 DNA: TGCGCCAGCAGCCAACGACAGGGGGCGAGGGGGGCCAACGTCCTGACTTTC
J gene: TRBJ2-5; D gene: NA; clone size: NA; V gene: TRBV10-3; CDR3 protein: CAISDSTGRPNQETQYF; CDR3 DNA: TGTGCCATCAGTGACTCGACAGGTCGCCCGAACCAAGAGACCCAGTACTTC
J gene: TRBJ2-7; D gene: NA; clone size: NA; V gene: TRBV28; CDR3 protein: CASSSPSMGIYEQYF; CDR3 DNA: TGTGCCAGCAGTTCGCCTTCAATGGGCATCTACGAGCAGTACTTC
J gene: TRBJ1-2; D gene: NA; clone size: few; V gene: TRBV19; CDR3 protein: CASSIKGDRYGYTF; CDR3 DNA: TGTGCCAGTAGTATTAAGGGGGATCGATATGGCTACACCTTC
J gene: TRBJ2-5; D gene: NA; clone size: NA; V gene: TRBV5-8; CDR3 protein: CASSLLQGQETQYF; CDR3 DNA: TGTGCCAGCAGCTTGCTACAGGGCCAAGAGACCCAGTACTTC
J gene: TRBJ2-5; D gene: NA; clone size: NA; V gene: TRBV7-8; CDR3 protein: CASSFRRDKQETQYF; CDR3 DNA: TGTGCCAGCAGCTTCCGACGGGACAAACAAGAGACCCAGTACTTC
J gene: TRBJ2-7; D gene: NA; clone size: NA; V gene: TRBV29-1; CDR3 protein: CSVGWGDYEQYF; CDR3 DNA: TGCAGCGTTGGTTGGGGGGATTACGAGCAGTACTTC
J gene: TRBJ2-2; D gene: NA; clone size: NA; V gene: TRBV9; CDR3 protein: CASSVLMRTGELFF; CDR3 DNA: TGTGCCAGCAGCGTACTCATGAGGACCGGGGAGCTGTTTTTT
J gene: TRBJ2-7; D gene: NA; clone size: NA; V gene: TRBV3-1/TRBV3-2; CDR3 protein: CASSQSYEQYF; CDR3 DNA: TGTGCCAGCAGCCAATCTTACGAGCAGTACTTC
J gene: TRBJ1-2; D gene: NA; clone size: NA; V gene: TRBV3-1/TRBV3-2; CDR3 protein: CASSQDLRVRTWGYTF; CDR3 DNA: TGTGCCAGCAGCCAAGATCTCCGGGTTCGTACTTGGGGCTACACCTTC
J gene: TRBJ2-1; D gene: TRBD2; clone size: NA; V gene: TRBV7-9; CDR3 protein: CASSPLAGAYNEQFF; CDR3 DNA: TGTGCCAGCAGCCCCTTAGCGGGAGCCTACAATGAGCAGTTCTTC
J gene: TRBJ2-2; D gene: TRBD2; clone size: NA; V gene: TRBV30; CDR3 protein: CAWKVAGGTGELFF; CDR3 DNA: TGTGCCTGGAAGGTAGCGGGAGGCACCGGGGAGCTGTTTTTT
J gene: TRBJ2-6; D gene: NA; clone size: NA; V gene: TRBV4-2; CDR3 protein: CASSQVRGNGANVLTF; CDR3 DNA: TGTGCCAGCAGCCAAGTTCGGGGAAATGGGGCCAACGTCCTGACTTTC
J gene: TRBJ2-1; D gene: TRBD2; clone size: NA; V gene: TRBV6-2/TRBV6-3; CDR3 protein: CASSDSTSGGSSYNEQFF; CDR3 DNA: TGTGCCAGCAGTGACTCTACTAGCGGGGGTAGCTCCTACAATGAGCAGTTCTTC